The entry that follows covers one TCR beta chain sequence. This record comes from a study of human thymus T cells. Sequencing was performed with immunoSEQ multiplex PCR; in TCRdb, only in-frame clones are kept and a portion is missing. The sample lists 45,000 to 75,000 clones, 94% occurring once. The sequence was obtained from a boy younger than two with a congenital heart defect but otherwise immunologically healthy. Sequencing was carried out using blood.

Written as DNA, the CDR3 is TGTGCCATCAGCGCCTCCAGCCAAGAGACCCAGTACTTC. It codes for CAISASSQETQYF. V is TRBV10-3 and J is TRBJ2-5; unclear D gene. Germline values: CDR1 ENHRY, CDR2 SYGVKD. The CDR3 runs to 13 residues. V gave up 6 bases and J gave up 1 base, with 9 bases separating them.